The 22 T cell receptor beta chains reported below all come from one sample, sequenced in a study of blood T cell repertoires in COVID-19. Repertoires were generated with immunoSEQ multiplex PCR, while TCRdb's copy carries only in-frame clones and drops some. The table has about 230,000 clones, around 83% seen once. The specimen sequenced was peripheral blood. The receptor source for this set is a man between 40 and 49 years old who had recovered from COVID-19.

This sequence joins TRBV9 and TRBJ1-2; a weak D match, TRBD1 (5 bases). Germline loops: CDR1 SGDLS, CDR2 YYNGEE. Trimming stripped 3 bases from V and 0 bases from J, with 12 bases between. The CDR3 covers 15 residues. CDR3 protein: CASSGDGGANYGYTF. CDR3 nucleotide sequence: TGTGCCAGCAGCGGAGACGGGGGAGCTAACTATGGCTACACCTTC.

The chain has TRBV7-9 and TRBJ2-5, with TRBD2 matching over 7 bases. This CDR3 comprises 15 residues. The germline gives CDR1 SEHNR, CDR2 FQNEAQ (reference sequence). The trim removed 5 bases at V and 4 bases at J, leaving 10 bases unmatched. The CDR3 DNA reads TGTGCCAGCAGCCCCCGACTAGCCGACGGAGAGACCCAGTACTTC. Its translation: CASSPRLADGETQYF.

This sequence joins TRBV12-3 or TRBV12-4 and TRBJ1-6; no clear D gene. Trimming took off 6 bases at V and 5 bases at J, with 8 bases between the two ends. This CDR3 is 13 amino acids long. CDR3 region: CASSHSNNSPLHF. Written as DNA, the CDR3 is TGTGCCAGCAGCCACAGCAATAATTCACCCCTCCACTTT.

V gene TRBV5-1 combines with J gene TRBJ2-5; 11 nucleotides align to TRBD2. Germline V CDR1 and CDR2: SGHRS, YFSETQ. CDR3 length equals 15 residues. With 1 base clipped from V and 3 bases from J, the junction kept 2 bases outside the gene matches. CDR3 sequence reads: CASSLLLAGEETQYF. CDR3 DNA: TGCGCCAGCAGCTTGTTACTAGCGGGAGAAGAGACCCAGTACTTC.

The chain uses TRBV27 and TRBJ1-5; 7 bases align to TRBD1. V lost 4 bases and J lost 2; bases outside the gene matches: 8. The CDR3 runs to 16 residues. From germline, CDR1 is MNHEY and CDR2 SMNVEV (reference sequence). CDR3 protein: CASSWRGQGGNQPQHF. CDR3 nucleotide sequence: TGTGCCAGCAGTTGGAGGGGGCAGGGCGGCAATCAGCCCCAGCATTTT.

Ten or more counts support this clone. The CDR3 DNA follows: TGTGCCAGCAGACACAGGGAAAACTATGGCTACACCTTC. Its translation: CASRHRENYGYTF. The chain uses TRBV5-4 and TRBJ1-2; weak D call: TRBD1 (6 bases). V was cut by 5 bases and J by 2 bases, with 10 bases left in between. From germline, CDR1 is SGHNT and CDR2 YYREEE (reference sequence). This CDR3 region has 13 residues. The variable domain in full, completed from reference TRBV5-4 and TRBJ1-2, reads ETGVTQSPTHLIKTRGQQVTLRCSSQSGHNTVSWYQQALGQGPQFIFQYYREEENGRGNFPPRFSGLQFPNYSSELNVNALELDDSALYLCASRHRENYGYTFGSGTRLTVV.

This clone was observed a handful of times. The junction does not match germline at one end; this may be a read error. The CDR3 spells CASSLASEAFF. CDR3 nucleotides: TGTGCCAGCAGCCTAGCCAGTGAAGCTTTCTTT. The rearrangement joins TRBV7-9 to TRBJ1-1; D ambiguous. Germline CDR1 is SEHNR and CDR2 is FQNEAQ (reference sequence). This CDR3 has 11 amino acids. Full variable domain (missing parts from reference TRBV7-9 and TRBJ1-1): DTGVSQNPRHKITKRGQNVTFRCDPISEHNRLYWYRQTLGQGPEFLTYFQNEAQLEKSRLLSDRFSAERPKGSFSTLEIQRTEQGDSAMYLCASSLASEAFFGQGTRLTVV.

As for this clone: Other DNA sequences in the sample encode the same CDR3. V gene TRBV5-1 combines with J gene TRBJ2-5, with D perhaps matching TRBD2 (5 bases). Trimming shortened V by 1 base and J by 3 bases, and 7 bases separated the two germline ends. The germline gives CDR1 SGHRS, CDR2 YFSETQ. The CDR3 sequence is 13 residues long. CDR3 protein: CASSLPGEETQYF. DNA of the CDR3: TGCGCCAGCAGCTTGCCCGGGGAAGAGACCCAGTACTTC.

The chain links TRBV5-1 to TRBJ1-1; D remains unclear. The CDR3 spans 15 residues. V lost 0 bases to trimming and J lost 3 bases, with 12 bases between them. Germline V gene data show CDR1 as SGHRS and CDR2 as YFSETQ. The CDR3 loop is CASSLGPSLDTEAFF. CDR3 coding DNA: TGCGCCAGCAGCTTGGGGCCCTCATTGGACACTGAAGCTTTCTTT.

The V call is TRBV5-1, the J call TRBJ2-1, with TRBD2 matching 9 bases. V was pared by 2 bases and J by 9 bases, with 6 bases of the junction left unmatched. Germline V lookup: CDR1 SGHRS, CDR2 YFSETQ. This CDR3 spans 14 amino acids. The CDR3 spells CASSFAGGLTEQFF. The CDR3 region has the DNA TGCGCCAGCAGCTTCGCGGGGGGGTTGACTGAGCAGTTCTTC.

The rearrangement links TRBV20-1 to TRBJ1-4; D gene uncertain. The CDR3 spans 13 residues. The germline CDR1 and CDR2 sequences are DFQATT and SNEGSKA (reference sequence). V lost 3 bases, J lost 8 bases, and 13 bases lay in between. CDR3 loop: CSASSNAEEKLFF. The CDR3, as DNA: TGCAGTGCTAGTAGTAATGCGGAGGAAAAACTGTTTTTT.

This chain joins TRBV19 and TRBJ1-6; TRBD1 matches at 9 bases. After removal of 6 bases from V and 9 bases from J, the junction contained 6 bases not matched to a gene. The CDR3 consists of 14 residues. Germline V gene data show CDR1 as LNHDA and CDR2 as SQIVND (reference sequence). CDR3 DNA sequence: TGTGCCAGTAGATCCCCGGGACAGGGTTCACCCCTCCACTTT. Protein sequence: CASRSPGQGSPLHF.

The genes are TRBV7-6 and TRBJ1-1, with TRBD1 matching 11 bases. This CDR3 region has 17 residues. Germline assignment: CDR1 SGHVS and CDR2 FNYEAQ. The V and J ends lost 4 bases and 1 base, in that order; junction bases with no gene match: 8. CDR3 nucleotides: TGTGCCAGCAGCTCACCTTGGACAGGGGGCTCGAACACTGAAGCTTTCTTT. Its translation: CASSSPWTGGSNTEAFF.

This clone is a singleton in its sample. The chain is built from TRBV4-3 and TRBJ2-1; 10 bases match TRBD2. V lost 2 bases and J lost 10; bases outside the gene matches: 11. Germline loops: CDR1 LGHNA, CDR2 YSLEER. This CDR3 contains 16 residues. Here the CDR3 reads CASSQQIAGGSTEQFF. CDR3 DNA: TGCGCCAGCAGCCAACAGATAGCGGGGGGTTCCACGGAGCAGTTCTTC.

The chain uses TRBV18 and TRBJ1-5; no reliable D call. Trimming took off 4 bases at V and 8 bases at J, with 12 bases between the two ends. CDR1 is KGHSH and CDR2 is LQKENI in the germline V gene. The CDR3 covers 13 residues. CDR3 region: CASSLRTGEPQHF. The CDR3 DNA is TGTGCCAGCTCACTCCGGACTGGGGAGCCCCAGCATTTT.

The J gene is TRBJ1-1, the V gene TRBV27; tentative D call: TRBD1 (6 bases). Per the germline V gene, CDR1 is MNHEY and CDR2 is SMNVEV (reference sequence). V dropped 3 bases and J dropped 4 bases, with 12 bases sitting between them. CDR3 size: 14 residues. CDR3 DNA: TGTGCCAGCAGTTTCTCACCAGGGGCCACTGAAGCTTTCTTT. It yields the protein CASSFSPGATEAFF.

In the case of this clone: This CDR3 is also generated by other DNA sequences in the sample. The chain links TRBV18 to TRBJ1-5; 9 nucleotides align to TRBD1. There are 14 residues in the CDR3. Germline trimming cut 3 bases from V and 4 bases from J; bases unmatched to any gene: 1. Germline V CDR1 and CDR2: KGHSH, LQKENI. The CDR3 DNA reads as TGTGCCAGCTCACCGGGACAGGGAAATCAGCCCCAGCATTTT. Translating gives CASSPGQGNQPQHF.

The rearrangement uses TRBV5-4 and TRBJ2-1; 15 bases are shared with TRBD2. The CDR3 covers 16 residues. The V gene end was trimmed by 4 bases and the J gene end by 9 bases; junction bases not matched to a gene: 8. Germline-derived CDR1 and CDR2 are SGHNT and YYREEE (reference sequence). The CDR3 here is CASSPGTSGRRGEQFF. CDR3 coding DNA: TGTGCCAGCAGCCCAGGGACTAGCGGGAGGCGGGGTGAGCAGTTCTTC.

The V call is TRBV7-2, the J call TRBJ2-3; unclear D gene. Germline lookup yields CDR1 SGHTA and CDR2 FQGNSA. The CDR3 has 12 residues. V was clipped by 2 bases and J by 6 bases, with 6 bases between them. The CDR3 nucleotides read TGTGCCAGCAGCTTAACAGTGGATACGCAGTATTTT. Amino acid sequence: CASSLTVDTQYF.

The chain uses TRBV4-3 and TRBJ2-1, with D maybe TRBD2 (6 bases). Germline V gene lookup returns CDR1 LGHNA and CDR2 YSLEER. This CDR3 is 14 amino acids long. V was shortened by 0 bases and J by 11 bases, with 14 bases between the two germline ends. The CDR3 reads CASSQDMRGLKQFF. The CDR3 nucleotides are TGCGCCAGCAGCCAAGATATGCGGGGCCTGAAGCAGTTCTTC.

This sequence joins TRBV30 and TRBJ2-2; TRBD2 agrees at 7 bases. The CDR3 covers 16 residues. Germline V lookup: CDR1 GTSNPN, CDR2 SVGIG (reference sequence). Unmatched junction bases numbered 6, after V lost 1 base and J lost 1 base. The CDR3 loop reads CAWSATSARNTGELFF. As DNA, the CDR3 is TGTGCCTGGAGTGCCACTAGCGCCCGGAACACCGGGGAGCTGTTTTTT.

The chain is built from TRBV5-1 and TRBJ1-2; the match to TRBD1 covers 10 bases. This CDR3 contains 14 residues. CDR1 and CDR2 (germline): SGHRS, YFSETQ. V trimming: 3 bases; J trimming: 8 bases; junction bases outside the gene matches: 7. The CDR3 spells CASSWGQGMGGYTF. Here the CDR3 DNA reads TGCGCCAGCAGCTGGGGACAGGGGATGGGCGGCTACACCTTC.